This T cell receptor beta chain was retrieved from a study of T cell responses to AZD1222 COVID-19 vaccine. This clone has just one count. Antigen specificity is unknown. The junction departs from the called germline gene at one end, perhaps through a read error. Whole-study findings and limits: Unmutated variant regions are reportedly the target of nearly half of TCRs that are spike-specific. Researchers report vaccine-associated CD4 TCRs spanning spike, with dominance at 160-218 and 743-854. The donors showed a predominance of white British ancestry and of females, with possible underestimation of clonal diversity.

Repertoires were generated with immunoSEQ multiplex PCR, while TCRdb's copy carries only in-frame clones and drops some. The table has about 260,000 clones, just over 90% seen once. Sequencing was performed on peripheral blood, taken on day 0 of AZD1222 vaccination. This sequence was found in an adult in good health.

The CDR3 loop is CASRESPAGEDF. The CDR3 nucleotides read TGTGCCAGCAGAGAAAGCCCTGCAGGGGAGGACTTC. The V gene is TRBV2, the J gene TRBJ2-7; D might be TRBD1 or TRBD2, each matching 6 bases. This CDR3 has 12 amino acids. The germline gives CDR1 SNHLY, CDR2 FYNNEI.